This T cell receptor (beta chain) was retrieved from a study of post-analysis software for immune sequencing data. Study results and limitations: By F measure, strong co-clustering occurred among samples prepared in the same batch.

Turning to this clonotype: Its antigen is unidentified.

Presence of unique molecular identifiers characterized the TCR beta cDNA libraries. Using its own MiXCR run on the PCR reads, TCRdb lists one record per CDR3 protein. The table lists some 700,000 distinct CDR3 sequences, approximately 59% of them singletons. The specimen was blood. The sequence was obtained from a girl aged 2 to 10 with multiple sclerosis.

In DNA, the CDR3 is TGCAGTGCTAAGAGGCCGTCCGACTCCTATGGCTACACCTTC. Its translation: CSAKRPSDSYGYTF. The rearrangement joins TRBV20-1 to TRBJ1-2; D ambiguous. The CDR3 totals 14 residues. Deletions cut 4 bases from V and 4 bases from J, with 16 bases between. Germline lookup yields CDR1 DFQATT and CDR2 SNEGSKA (reference sequence).